The present entry profiles one T cell receptor beta chain with its context. This record belongs to a study of cytomegalovirus exposure and HLA in healthy donors. CDR3 length: 15 amino acids. With 6 bases removed from V and 1 base from J, the gap between germline ends came to 15 bases. Per germline, CDR1 MNHNS and CDR2 SASEGT. Researchers ran the PCR with 60 Vbeta and 13 Jbeta primers. TCRdb's copy holds only in-frame clones and misses some; the assay was immunoSEQ multiplex PCR. The sample lists approximately 88,000 clones; around 64% were seen once. The chain joins TRBV6-1 to TRBJ2-5; D is perhaps TRBD2 (6 bases). The receptor was derived from a man in his sixties in good health and CMV-seronegative. The sequenced sample consisted of PBMCs. The CDR3 coding sequence is TGTGCCAGCAGCGGAAAGTGGGGGGTCCAAGAGACCCAGTACTTC. This translates into CASSGKWGVQETQYF.